This entry describes one T cell receptor (beta chain). Antigen specificity is unknown. TCRB transcripts that were expressed got sequenced, as all of the isolated RNA had been reverse transcribed. Approximately 3.5 million reads per sample on average were obtained from naive, central memory and regulatory T cell samples. Generated by immunoSEQ multiplex PCR, the TCRdb table keeps only in-frame clones and is missing some. Of some 170,000 clones in the sample, approximately 62% were seen once. Every donor provided one heparinised blood draw, which averaged about 120 mL. Each sorted population was over 95% pure. The source of the sample is a study of beta chain features in type 1 diabetes. Study information: Sorted cells numbering some 110 million were examined across all samples. Whole-study results and caveats: In all four CD4+ subsets, TCRB CDR3 length was significantly, moderately reduced in type 1 diabetes.

Trimming removed 6 bases from V and 4 bases from J; junction bases left unmatched: 8. CDR1 is SEHNR and CDR2 is FQNEAQ in the germline V gene (reference sequence). The CDR3 runs 14 residues. The sample was naive CD4+ T cells from blood. The V and J genes are TRBV7-9 and TRBJ2-5; 7 bases line up with TRBD1. The TCR was taken from a man under 40 with type 1 diabetes. The CDR3 protein is CASRRQGVGETQYF. CDR3 nucleotides: TGTGCCAGCAGACGTCAGGGGGTAGGAGAGACCCAGTACTTC.